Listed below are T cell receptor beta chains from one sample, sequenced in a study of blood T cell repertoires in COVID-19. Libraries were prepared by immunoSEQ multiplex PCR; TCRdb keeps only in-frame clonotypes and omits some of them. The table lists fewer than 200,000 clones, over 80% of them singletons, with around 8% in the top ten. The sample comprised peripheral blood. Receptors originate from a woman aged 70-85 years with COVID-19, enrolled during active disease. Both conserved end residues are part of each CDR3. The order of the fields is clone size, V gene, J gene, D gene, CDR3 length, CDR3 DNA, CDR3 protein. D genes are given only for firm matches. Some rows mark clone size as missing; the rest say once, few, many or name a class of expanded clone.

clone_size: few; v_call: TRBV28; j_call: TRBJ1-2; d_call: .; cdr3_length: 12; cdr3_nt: TGTGCCAGCAGTACTACAGGGAGAGGCTACACCTTC; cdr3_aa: CASSTTGRGYTF
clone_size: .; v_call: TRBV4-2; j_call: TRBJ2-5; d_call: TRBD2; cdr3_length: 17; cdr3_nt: TGTGCCAGCAGCCAAGATGGGCTAGCGGGTCCCGGGGCGACCCAGTACTTC; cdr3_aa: CASSQDGLAGPGATQYF
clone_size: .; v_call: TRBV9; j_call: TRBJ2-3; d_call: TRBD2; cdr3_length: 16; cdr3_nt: TGTGCCAGCAGCCCCCGGGTAGCGGGAAACACAGATACGCAGTATTTT; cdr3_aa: CASSPRVAGNTDTQYF
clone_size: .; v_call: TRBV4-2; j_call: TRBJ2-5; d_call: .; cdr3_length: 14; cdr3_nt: TGTGCCAGCAGCCCGGAAGGGACTCAAGAGACCCAGTACTTC; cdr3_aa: CASSPEGTQETQYF
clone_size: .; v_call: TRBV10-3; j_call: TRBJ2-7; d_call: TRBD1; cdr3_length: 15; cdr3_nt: TGTGCCCCGCCCGGGACAGGGACCGTTTCCTACGAGCAGTACTTC; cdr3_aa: CAPPGTGTVSYEQYF
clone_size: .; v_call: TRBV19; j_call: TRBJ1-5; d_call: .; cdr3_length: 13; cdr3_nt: TGTGCCAGTTGCAGGGGCGGAGATCAGCCCCAGCATTTT; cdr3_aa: CASCRGGDQPQHF
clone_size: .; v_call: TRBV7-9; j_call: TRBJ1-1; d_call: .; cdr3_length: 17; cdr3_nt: TGTGCCAGCAGCTTAGGTTCTTTGGGCAGGGGAAGCACTGAAGCTTTCTTT; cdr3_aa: CASSLGSLGRGSTEAFF
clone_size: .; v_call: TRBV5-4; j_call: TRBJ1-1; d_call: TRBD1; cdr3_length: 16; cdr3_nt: TGTGCCAGCAGCTTGGACAGGGGGCAGGGAGACACTGAAGCTTTCTTT; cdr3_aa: CASSLDRGQGDTEAFF
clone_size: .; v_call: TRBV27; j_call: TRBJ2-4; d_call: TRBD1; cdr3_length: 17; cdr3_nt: TGTGCCAGCAGTTCGGGTCAGGGGGCTAAAGCCAAAAACATTCAGTACTTC; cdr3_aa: CASSSGQGAKAKNIQYF
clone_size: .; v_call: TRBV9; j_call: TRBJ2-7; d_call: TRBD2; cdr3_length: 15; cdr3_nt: TGTGCCAGCAGCGCCACTTGGACTAGCGGCTACGAGCAGTACTTC; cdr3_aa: CASSATWTSGYEQYF
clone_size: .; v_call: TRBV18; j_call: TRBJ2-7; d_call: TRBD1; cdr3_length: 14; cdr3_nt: TGTGCCAGCACTCAGGGGGTTAGGAACTACGAGCAGTACTTC; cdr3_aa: CASTQGVRNYEQYF
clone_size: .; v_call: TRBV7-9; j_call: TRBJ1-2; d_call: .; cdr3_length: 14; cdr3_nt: TGTGCCAGCAGCCCCCAACAGGGCATCTATGGCTACACCTTC; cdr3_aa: CASSPQQGIYGYTF
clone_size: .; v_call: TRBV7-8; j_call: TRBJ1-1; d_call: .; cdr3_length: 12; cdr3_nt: TGTGCCAGCAGCTTAGGGCCCACTGAAGCTTTCTTT; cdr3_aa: CASSLGPTEAFF
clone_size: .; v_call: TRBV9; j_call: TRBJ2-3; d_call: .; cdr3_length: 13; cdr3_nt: TGTGCCAGCCAAGGGGAGGGGAGGGGGACGCAGTATTTT; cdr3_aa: CASQGEGRGTQYF
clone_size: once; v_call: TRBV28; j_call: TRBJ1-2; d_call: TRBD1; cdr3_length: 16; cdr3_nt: TGTGCCAGCAGAGTTTATTCGGCAGGGGGTAACTATGGCTACACCTTC; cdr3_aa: CASRVYSAGGNYGYTF
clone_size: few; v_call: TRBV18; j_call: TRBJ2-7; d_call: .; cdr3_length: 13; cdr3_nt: TGTGCCAGCTCACTACAGGGAATCTACGAGCAGTACTTC; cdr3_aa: CASSLQGIYEQYF
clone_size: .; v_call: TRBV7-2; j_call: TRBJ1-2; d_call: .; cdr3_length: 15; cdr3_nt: TGTGCCAGCAGCTTAGGCCCCATCCGGGAAAATGGCTACACCTTC; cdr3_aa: CASSLGPIRENGYTF
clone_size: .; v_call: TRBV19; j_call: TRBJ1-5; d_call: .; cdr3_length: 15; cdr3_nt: TGTGCCAGTAGTGACCCGGGCAGGGACAATCAGCCCCAGCATTTT; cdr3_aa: CASSDPGRDNQPQHF
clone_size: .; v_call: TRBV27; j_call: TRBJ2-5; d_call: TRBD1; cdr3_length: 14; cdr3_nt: TGTGCCAGCAGTGGGACAGGACGTGGGGGGACCCAGTACTTC; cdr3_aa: CASSGTGRGGTQYF
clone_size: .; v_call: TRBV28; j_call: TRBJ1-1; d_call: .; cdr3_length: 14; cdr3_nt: TGTGCCAGCAGTTTGGGAGGGCAGGGCACTGAAGCTTTCTTT; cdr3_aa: CASSLGGQGTEAFF
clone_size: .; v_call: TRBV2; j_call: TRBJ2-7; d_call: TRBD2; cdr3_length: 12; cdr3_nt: TGTGCCAGCAGGACGGGAGGCTACGAGCAGTACTTC; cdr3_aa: CASRTGGYEQYF
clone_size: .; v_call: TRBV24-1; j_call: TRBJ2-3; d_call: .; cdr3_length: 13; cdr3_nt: TGTGCCACCAGTGTGACAGGCACAGATACGCAGTATTTT; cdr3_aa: CATSVTGTDTQYF
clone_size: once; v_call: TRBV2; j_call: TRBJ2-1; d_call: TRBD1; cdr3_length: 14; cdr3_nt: TGTGCCAGCAGTAGACAGGGGGAGATAAGTGAGCAGTTCTTC; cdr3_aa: CASSRQGEISEQFF
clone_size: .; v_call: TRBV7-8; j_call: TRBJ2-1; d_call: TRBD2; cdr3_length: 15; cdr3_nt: TGTGCCAGCAGCACCGGACTAGCGGGCTACAATGAGCAGTTCTTC; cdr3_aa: CASSTGLAGYNEQFF
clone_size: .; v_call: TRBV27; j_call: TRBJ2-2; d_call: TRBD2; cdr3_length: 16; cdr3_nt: TGTGCCAGCAGTTTGTTGACTAGCGGGTATGCCGGGGAGCTGTTTTTT; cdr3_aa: CASSLLTSGYAGELFF
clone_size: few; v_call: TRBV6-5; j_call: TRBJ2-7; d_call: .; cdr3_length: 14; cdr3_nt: TGTGCCAGCAGTTACTCACCGGGGGAACTCGAGCAGTACTTC; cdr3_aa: CASSYSPGELEQYF
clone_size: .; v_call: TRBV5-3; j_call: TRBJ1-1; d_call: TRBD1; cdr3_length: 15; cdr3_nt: TGTGCCAGAAGCATATCAGGGGGACCCGACACTGAAGCTTTCTTT; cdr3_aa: CARSISGGPDTEAFF
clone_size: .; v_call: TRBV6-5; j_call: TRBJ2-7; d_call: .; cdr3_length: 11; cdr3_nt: TGTGCCAGCGGGAGCTTCTACGAGCAGTACTTC; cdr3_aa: CASGSFYEQYF
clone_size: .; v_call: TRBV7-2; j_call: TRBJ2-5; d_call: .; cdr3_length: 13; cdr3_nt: TGTGCCAGCAGCAATTCTATCCAAGAGACCCAGTACTTC; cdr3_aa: CASSNSIQETQYF
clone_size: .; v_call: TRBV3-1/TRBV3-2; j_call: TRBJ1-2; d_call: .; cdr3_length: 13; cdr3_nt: TGTGCCAGCAGCGCCGGGAGTTACTATGGCTACACCTTC; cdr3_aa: CASSAGSYYGYTF
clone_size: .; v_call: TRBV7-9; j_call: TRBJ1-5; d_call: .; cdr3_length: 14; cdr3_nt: TGTGCCAGCAGCTTAGGGGCAGGAGGGCAGCCCCAGCATTTT; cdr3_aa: CASSLGAGGQPQHF
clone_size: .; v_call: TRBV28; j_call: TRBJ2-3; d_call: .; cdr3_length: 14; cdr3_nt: TGTGCCAGCACCAGCGGAGGTCGCATGCATACGCAGTATTTT; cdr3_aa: CASTSGGRMHTQYF
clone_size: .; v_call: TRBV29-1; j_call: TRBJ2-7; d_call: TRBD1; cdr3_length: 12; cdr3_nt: TGCAGCGTTGACGACAGGGGGTACGAGCAGTACTTC; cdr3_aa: CSVDDRGYEQYF
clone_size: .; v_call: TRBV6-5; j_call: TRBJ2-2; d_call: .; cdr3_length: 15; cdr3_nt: TGTGCCAGCAGCCTGGGGCTCCTAACCACCGGGGAGCTGTTTTTT; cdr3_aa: CASSLGLLTTGELFF
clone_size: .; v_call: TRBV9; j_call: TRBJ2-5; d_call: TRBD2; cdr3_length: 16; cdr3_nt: TGTGCCTCTAACCCCGGGACTAGCGCGGGCCAGGAGGCCCAGTACTTC; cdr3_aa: CASNPGTSAGQEAQYF
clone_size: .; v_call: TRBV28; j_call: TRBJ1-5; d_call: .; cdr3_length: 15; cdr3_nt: TGTGCCAGCCTACCGAACAGGGTTCGCAATCAGCCCCAGCATTTT; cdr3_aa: CASLPNRVRNQPQHF